This T cell receptor beta chain is from a study of a mutant IDH1 vaccine in newly diagnosed glioma (dated by TCRdb to about 2021). A note on the overall study: Of the roughly 33 treated patients, around 62% were male and about 40% were female, and a mean age of roughly 37 years was recorded. Prior to enrollment, patients had been given standard therapy consisting of radiotherapy alone, temozolomide alone, or radiochemotherapy with temozolomide, with the combination given to most patients. Peripheral blood samples were drawn at six visits, namely V03 (baseline), V05, V07, V10, V12 and V13. Longitudinal TCRB deep sequencing was performed for some 25 treated patients wherever samples were available for exploratory analyses.

As for this clone: Its cognate antigen has yet to be identified. No quality values exist for individual bases; no much larger clone is one base distant.

The receptor library was made with the immunoSEQ multiplex PCR assay. Rearranged TCR beta chain sequences were amplified using the hsTCRB Kit according to the manufacturer's protocol. TCRB libraries were sequenced on an Illumina MiSeq. The authors processed their data as follows. The kit vendor's proprietary platform handled demultiplexing, trimming and gene mapping. Imported from immuneACCESS, the table was reduced by TCRdb to in-frame sequences with V and J called. These copies leave out some clones; in studies compared against another copy, an unresolved V gene accounts for under half, and the cause of the remainder is not known. That table furnishes V, J and clone size, whereas the DNA furnished D and trimming. This sample is represented by 50,000 to 65,000 clones; around three quarters of them were singletons. Clones ranked in the top ten supply over 1.5% of the sample. CDR1 SEHNR and CDR2 FQNEAQ are derived from the germline V gene (reference sequence). From the cysteine up to the phenylalanine, the CDR3 has a length of 16 residues. Kept here is only the CDR3 DNA, which spans 48 bases and is read in frame from base 1. The V end gives up 0 bases and the J end 4 bases, leaving 3 bases in the junction not matched to a gene.

What the study reported, not specific to this receptor: Selection of PBMC samples for TCRB deep sequencing was based on availability. The authors noted that analyses of patient blood samples could not be reproduced because of sample limitations. Changes in the top peripheral T cell clonotypes picked up by TCRB sequencing did not appear to be linked to pseudoprogression. Vaccine-induced immune responses across multiple MHC alleles were detected in over 80% of patients.

This specimen's time point label, per the study, means: baseline, week 1 (first vaccination visit). The intended sense of this specimen's treatment or condition label: pre-vaccination baseline after standard-of-care therapy. Newly diagnosed WHO grade 3 or 4 IDH1-mutant astrocytomas showing loss of nuclear ATRX were present in the donors. The samples were drawn from NOA16, a multicentre, single-arm, open-label phase I trial in Germany that tested a mutant IDH1 peptide vaccine in humans for the first time. Visit V03 blood draws served as the baseline sample for immunogenicity testing. Genomic DNA for TCRB sequencing was extracted from EDTA blood using the DNeasy Blood and Tissue Kit.

This clonotype was obtained from a woman aged 40 to 50 with glioma. The sample in question was PBMCs, obtained from a glioma patient treated with radiotherapy, temozolomide or both. The sequence joins TRBV7-9 to TRBJ1-4, and TRBD1 matches 9 of the central bases. This receptor has the CDR3 CASSLARGQGNEKLFF. The DNA sequence follows: TGTGCCAGCAGCTTAGCAAGGGGACAGGGTAATGAAAAACTGTTTTTT.